This T cell receptor beta chain is from a study of tumor-infiltrating lymphocytes in primary liver carcinoma. Study-level findings and limits: Tumors significantly exceeded blood in top-250-clone fraction (p = 0.039). Found in all five tumor regions were only about 8-25% of top clones.

With a constant-region primer, TCR beta cDNA was made from approximately 500 ng of total RNA. Investigators got TCR beta libraries out of three nested multiplex PCR rounds, done with slightly modified ARM-PCR. TRBV1-TRBV30 forward primers paired with a C-beta reverse primer were used in the first two PCR rounds, which ran about 11 cycles each. Each CDR3 protein gets one entry after TCRdb re-called the multiplex PCR reads with MiXCR. The sample has around 56,000 distinct CDR3 sequences, 60% to 85% seen once. Joint extraction of RNA and DNA used 20-30 mg of bulk tissue that was unsorted. Sampling of each tumor involved five separate regions. About this clonotype itself: Antigen: not known. The junction differs from germline at one of its ends, possibly a read error.

The CDR3 has 14 residues. Germline-derived CDR1 and CDR2 are MNHNS and SASEGT. The chain recombines TRBV6-1 with TRBJ2-7, with 7 bases matching TRBD1. The TCR comes from a man aged 35 to 55 with primary liver carcinoma and hepatitis B virus infection. Sequencing used liver tumor tissue from sampling region 2. Subset meaning: tumor region T2, inferior pole. The CDR3 spells CADSEGAPPYEQYF. CDR3 sequence (DNA): TGTGCCGACAGCGAGGGGGCTCCCCCCTACGAGCAGTATTTC.